This is a list of T cell receptor beta chains from one sample in a study of control samples from healthy donors and cancer patients. Assay used: immunoSEQ multiplex PCR; TCRdb lists only in-frame clones, some missing. This sample has 160,000 or so clones, with about 93% found just once. Source material: blood. The receptors here all came from a woman aged 25 to 39 in good health. Each CDR3 is given with its conserved first and last residue. Fields, in order: J gene, D gene, V gene, CDR3 length, clone size, CDR3 protein, CDR3 DNA. A D gene is named only where the DNA matches it firmly. Some rows mark clone size as missing; the rest say once, few, many or name a class of expanded clone.

TRBJ2-7 - TRBV15 16 - CATSRDSGSRRGEQHF TGTGCCACCAGCAGAGATTCGGGGTCTCGACGCGGCGAGCAGCACTTC
TRBJ1-1 - TRBV18 13 - CASSPGSNTEAFF TGTGCCAGCTCACCCGGGTCGAACACTGAAGCTTTCTTT
TRBJ2-7 - TRBV7-9 15 - CASSLSRDSPYEQYF TGTGCCAGCAGCTTATCCCGGGACTCCCCCTACGAGCAGTACTTC
TRBJ2-7 - TRBV5-1 14 - CASSLDRARYEQYF TGCGCCAGCAGCTTGGACAGGGCTAGGTACGAGCAGTACTTC
TRBJ2-5 - TRBV28 13 - CASSSGSVETQYF TGTGCCAGCAGTTCCGGGTCCGTAGAGACCCAGTACTTC
TRBJ2-2 - TRBV7-2 13 - CASSLQVTGELFF TGTGCCAGCAGCTTACAGGTTACCGGGGAGCTGTTTTTT
TRBJ1-1 - TRBV4-1 17 once CASSQETSGSYSTEAFF TGCGCCAGCAGCCAAGAGACGTCAGGGTCGTATTCGACTGAAGCTTTCTTT
TRBJ1-5 - TRBV19 14 - CASSMTGPNQPQHF TGTGCCAGTAGCATGACAGGCCCTAATCAGCCCCAGCATTTT
TRBJ2-1 - TRBV9 12 - CASSLRNNEQFF TGTGCCAGCAGCCTCCGTAACAATGAGCAGTTCTTC
TRBJ1-1 - TRBV12-5 12 - CASGLVRGEAFF TGTGCTAGTGGTTTGGTCCGAGGTGAAGCTTTCTTT
TRBJ1-6 - TRBV5-1 13 - CASSLDGNSPLHF TGCGCCAGCAGCTTGGACGGAAATTCACCCCTCCACTTT
TRBJ1-1 - TRBV6-5 15 - CASSLYRTSNTEAFF TGTGCCAGCAGCCTATACCGGACGTCCAACACTGAAGCTTTCTTT
TRBJ2-7 - TRBV12-3/TRBV12-4 13 - CASSFARTYEQYF TGTGCCAGCAGTTTTGCCAGGACCTACGAGCAGTACTTC
TRBJ2-5 - TRBV5-6 14 once CASSHPGLQETQYF TGTGCCAGCAGCCATCCGGGACTTCAAGAGACCCAGTACTTC
TRBJ2-1 TRBD2 TRBV7-8 19 - CASSYYRLAGGPRYNEQFF TGTGCCAGCAGCTACTACCGACTAGCGGGAGGGCCGAGGTACAATGAGCAGTTCTTC
TRBJ2-5 - TRBV24-1 17 - CATSLGGRARGQETQYF TGTGCCACCAGTCTCGGCGGAAGGGCCAGGGGACAAGAGACCCAGTACTTC
TRBJ1-2 - TRBV4-2 13 - CASSQSNWDGYTF TGTGCCAGCAGCCAGAGTAACTGGGATGGCTACACCTTC
TRBJ1-3 - TRBV28 19 - CASSPGWTFLSSSGNTIYF TGTGCCAGCAGTCCCGGATGGACATTCTTATCGAGCTCTGGAAACACCATATATTTT
TRBJ2-7 TRBD2 TRBV10-1 15 - CASSEVRREVYEQYF TGCGCCAGCAGTGAGGTAAGGCGGGAGGTCTACGAGCAGTACTTC
TRBJ2-5 TRBD2 TRBV7-2 13 - CASSSSGQETQYF TGTGCCAGCAGCTCTAGCGGCCAAGAGACCCAGTACTTC
TRBJ2-3 - TRBV20-1 10 - CSARGDTQYF TGCAGCGCTAGGGGGGATACGCAGTATTTT
TRBJ1-1 TRBD1 TRBV5-6 14 - CASSLNGQGGEAFF TGTGCCAGCAGCTTGAACGGACAGGGCGGTGAAGCTTTCTTT
TRBJ2-5 - TRBV21-1 15 once CASSKVDGGGETQYF TGTGCCAGCAGCAAAGTTGACGGAGGGGGAGAGACCCAGTACTTC
TRBJ1-4 - TRBV6-5 14 - CASSTGTATEKLFF TGTGCCAGCAGTACAGGGACTGCTACTGAAAAACTGTTTTTT
TRBJ1-3 - TRBV19 15 few CASSLTDSSGNTIYF TGTGCCAGTAGTCTCACCGACTCCTCTGGAAACACCATATATTTT
TRBJ2-7 TRBD1 TRBV11-3 15 - CASSLGRGQVDEQYF TGTGCCAGCAGCTTAGGTCGGGGACAGGTTGACGAGCAGTACTTC
TRBJ2-7 TRBD1 TRBV2 14 - CASSVRQGAGEQYF TGTGCCAGCAGCGTCCGACAGGGGGCAGGCGAGCAGTACTTC
TRBJ1-2 - TRBV6-1 14 - CASSEVPGAYGYTF TGTGCCAGCAGTGAAGTCCCAGGCGCCTATGGCTACACCTTC
TRBJ1-4 TRBD1 TRBV18 13 - CASSGTAHEKLFF TGTGCCAGCTCCGGGACAGCTCATGAAAAACTGTTTTTT
TRBJ1-2 - TRBV4-3 14 - CASSQEWPYQGYTF TGCGCCAGCAGCCAAGAATGGCCCTACCAAGGCTACACCTTC
TRBJ1-5 TRBD1 TRBV19 14 - CASREDRVGQPQHF TGTGCCAGTAGAGAGGACAGGGTTGGGCAGCCCCAGCATTTT
TRBJ2-2 - TRBV2 16 - CASRSGSQMNTGELFF TGTGCCAGCAGGAGCGGTAGCCAGATGAACACCGGGGAGCTGTTTTTT
TRBJ2-6 TRBD2 TRBV7-2 19 once CASSLAAVAGLSGANVLTF TGTGCCAGCAGCTTAGCGGCGGTAGCGGGCCTCTCTGGGGCCAACGTCCTGACTTTC
TRBJ2-2 TRBD2 TRBV5-1 17 - CASSLDWLAGNTGELFF TGCGCCAGCAGCTTGGATTGGCTAGCGGGAAACACCGGGGAGCTGTTTTTT
TRBJ2-1 TRBD1 TRBV7-8 16 - CASSFRDRGSYNEQFF TGTGCCAGCAGCTTCAGGGACAGAGGATCCTACAATGAGCAGTTCTTC
TRBJ1-2 TRBD1 TRBV6-4 16 - CASSDSAGQGGYGYTF TGTGCCAGCAGTGACTCTGCTGGACAGGGTGGCTATGGCTACACCTTC
TRBJ2-3 - TRBV13 14 - CASSPEVFADTQYF TGTGCCAGCAGTCCGGAAGTGTTCGCAGATACGCAGTATTTT